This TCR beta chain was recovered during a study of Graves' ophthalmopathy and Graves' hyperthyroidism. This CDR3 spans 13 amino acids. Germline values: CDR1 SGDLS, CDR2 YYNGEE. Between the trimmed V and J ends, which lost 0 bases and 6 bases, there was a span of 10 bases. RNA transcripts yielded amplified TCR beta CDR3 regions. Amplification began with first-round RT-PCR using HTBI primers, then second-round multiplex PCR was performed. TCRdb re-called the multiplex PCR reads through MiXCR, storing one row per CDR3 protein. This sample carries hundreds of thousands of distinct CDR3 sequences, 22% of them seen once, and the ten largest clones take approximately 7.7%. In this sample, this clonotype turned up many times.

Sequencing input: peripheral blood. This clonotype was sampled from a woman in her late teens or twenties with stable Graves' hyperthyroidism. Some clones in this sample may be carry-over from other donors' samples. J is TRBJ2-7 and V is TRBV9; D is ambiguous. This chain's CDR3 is CASSVAQFSEQYF. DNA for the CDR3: TGTGCCAGCAGCGTAGCACAATTCTCCGAGCAGTACTTC.